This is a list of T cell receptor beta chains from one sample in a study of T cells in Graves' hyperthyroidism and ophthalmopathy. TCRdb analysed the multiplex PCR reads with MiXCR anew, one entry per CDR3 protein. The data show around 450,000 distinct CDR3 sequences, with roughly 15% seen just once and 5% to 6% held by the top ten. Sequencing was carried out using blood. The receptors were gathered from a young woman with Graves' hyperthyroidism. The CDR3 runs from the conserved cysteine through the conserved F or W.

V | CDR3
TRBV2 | CASSDLGQGPTGELFF
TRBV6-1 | CASNRDRGFSYNEQFF
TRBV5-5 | CASSLEELRRSTEAFF
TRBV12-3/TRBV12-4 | CASSRTSSGRDTDTQYF
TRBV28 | CASSLTGGPNIQYF
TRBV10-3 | CAISDTLNQPQHF
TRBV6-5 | CASSYLKGAQYF
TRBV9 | CASSISGAPSPTGPYEQYF
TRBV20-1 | CSAPRTASEPQHF
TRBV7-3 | CASSSGLAAGELFF